The TCR beta chain described here comes from a study of tumor-infiltrating lymphocytes in primary liver carcinoma. Study-wide context: Recorded tumor stage was T1-T3 N0M0, with diameters of about 4 to 11 cm.

This CDR3 comprises 15 residues. In germline, CDR1 is PRHDT, CDR2 FYEKMQ (reference sequence). With around 490 ng total RNA as template and a constant-region primer, TCR beta cDNA was made. It was through three nested multiplex PCR rounds of slightly modified ARM-PCR that TCR beta libraries arose. Primers for the first two PCR rounds were TRBV1-TRBV30 forward primers and a C-beta reverse primer (around 10 cycles per round). TCRdb processed the multiplex PCR reads anew with MiXCR; each CDR3 protein has one entry. The sample carries roughly 120,000 distinct CDR3 sequences, 64% recorded once. Concerning this clonotype itself: A much larger clonotype is one base distant, so this may be a read error.

Unsorted bulk tissue, 20-30 mg of it, served as the source for co-extraction of RNA and DNA. Each tumor sample had over 90% viable tumor cells. The chain recombines TRBV13 with TRBJ1-1, with D possibly matching TRBD1 (5 bases). This TCR derives from a woman aged 60-75 years with primary liver carcinoma and hepatitis B virus infection. Sequencing was performed on liver tumor tissue from sampling region 3. As to subset: tumor region T3, left-lateral pole. The CDR3 spells CARSRPVGTNTEAFF. The CDR3 region has the DNA TGTGCCCGCAGCCGCCCCGTGGGGACGAACACTGAAGCTTTCTTT.